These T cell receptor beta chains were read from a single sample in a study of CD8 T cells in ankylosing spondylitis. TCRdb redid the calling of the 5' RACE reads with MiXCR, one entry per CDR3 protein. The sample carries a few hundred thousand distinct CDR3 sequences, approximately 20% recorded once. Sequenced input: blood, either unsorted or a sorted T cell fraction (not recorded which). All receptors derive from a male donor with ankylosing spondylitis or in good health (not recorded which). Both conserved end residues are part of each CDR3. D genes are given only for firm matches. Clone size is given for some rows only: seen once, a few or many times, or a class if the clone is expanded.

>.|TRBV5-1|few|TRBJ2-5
TGCGCCAGCAGCTTGGATGGCGGGGTCGGGCAAGAGACCCAGTACTTC
CASSLDGGVGQETQYF
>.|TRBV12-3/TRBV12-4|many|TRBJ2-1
TGTGCCAGCAGTGAGCTTGGGGGGTCTCCCTACAATGAGCAGTTCTTC
CASSELGGSPYNEQFF
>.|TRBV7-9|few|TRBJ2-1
TGTGCCAGCAGCCCGAGTGCGGGGCCTAGGAATGAGCAGTTCTTC
CASSPSAGPRNEQFF
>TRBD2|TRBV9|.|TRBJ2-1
TGTGCCAGCAGCGCGGGAGGGACTAGCGGCAATGAGAAGTTCTTC
CASSAGGTSGNEKFF
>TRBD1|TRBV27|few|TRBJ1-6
TGTGCCAGCAGTCTATGGACAGGGAATAATTCACCCCTCCACTTT
CASSLWTGNNSPLHF
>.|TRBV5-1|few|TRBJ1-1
TGCGCCAGCAGCCAAGGGACTTTCTTT
CASSQGTFF
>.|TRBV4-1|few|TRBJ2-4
TGCGCCAGCAGTCCCGGGGCTGGGAGCAAAAACATTCAGTACTTC
CASSPGAGSKNIQYF
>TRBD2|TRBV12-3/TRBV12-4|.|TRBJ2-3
TGTGCCAGCAGTTTATCGTGGCTAGCGGGGTCCACAGATACGCAGTATTTT
CASSLSWLAGSTDTQYF
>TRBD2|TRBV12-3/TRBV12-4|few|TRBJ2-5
TGTGCCAGCGGGCCGGGACTAACCCAAGAGACCCAGTACTTC
CASGPGLTQETQYF
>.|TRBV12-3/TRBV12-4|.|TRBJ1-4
TGTGCCAGCAGCTATACAGGGTTTGATGAAAAACTGTTTTTT
CASSYTGFDEKLFF
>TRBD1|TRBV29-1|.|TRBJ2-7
TGCAGCGTACAGGGGTTCCGGAGCTCCTACGAGCAGTACTTC
CSVQGFRSSYEQYF
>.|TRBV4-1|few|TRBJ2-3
TGCGCCAGCGGGGGGGCCGGGGCAGATACGCAGTATTTT
CASGGAGADTQYF
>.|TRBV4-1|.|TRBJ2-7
TGCGCCAGCAGCCAAGACCTTTTGGGGTGGGAGCAGTACTTC
CASSQDLLGWEQYF
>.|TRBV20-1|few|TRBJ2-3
TGCAGTGCTAGAGATGGGACCGGACCGTCGCAGTATTTT
CSARDGTGPSQYF
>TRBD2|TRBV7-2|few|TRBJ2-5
TGTGCCAGCAGCTCGGACGACTATAGCGGGGAGACCCAGTACTTC
CASSSDDYSGETQYF
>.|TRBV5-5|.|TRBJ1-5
TGTGCCAGCAGCTTGGGGGATTATAGCAATCAGCCCCAGCATTTT
CASSLGDYSNQPQHF
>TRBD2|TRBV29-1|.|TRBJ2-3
TGCAGCGAGCCGATCACGGGGGGGCGTCCAGATACGCAGTATTTT
CSEPITGGRPDTQYF
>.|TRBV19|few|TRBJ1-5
TGTGCCAGTACCCCCCCATGGGGTAATCAGCCCCAGCATTTT
CASTPPWGNQPQHF
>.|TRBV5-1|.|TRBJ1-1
TGCGCCAGCAGCTTGGAACAGGACTTGAACACTGAAGCTTTCTTT
CASSLEQDLNTEAFF
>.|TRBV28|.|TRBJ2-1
TGTGCCAGCAGTTTAAGCGTGCAGTTCTTC
CASSLSVQFF
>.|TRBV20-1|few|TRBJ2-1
TGCAGTGCCATAGGACGGTACGAGCAGTTCTTC
CSAIGRYEQFF
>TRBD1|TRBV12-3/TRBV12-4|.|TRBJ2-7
TGTGCCAGCAGTCCCGGGACAGGGTTGTACGAGCAGTACTTC
CASSPGTGLYEQYF
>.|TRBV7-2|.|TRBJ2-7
TGTGCCAGCAGCCCCAACATACCCTACGAGCAGTACTTC
CASSPNIPYEQYF
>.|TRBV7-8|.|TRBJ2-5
TGTGCCAGCAGCTTGGACATGCAAGAGACCCAGTACTTC
CASSLDMQETQYF
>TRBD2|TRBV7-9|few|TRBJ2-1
TGTGCCAGCAGCTTATCCGCTAGCGGGTCCGGGGAGCAGTTCTTC
CASSLSASGSGEQFF
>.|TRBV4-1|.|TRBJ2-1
TGCGCCAGCAGCCTCCCCGGCCCCGGGTTGGATGAGCAGTTCTTC
CASSLPGPGLDEQFF
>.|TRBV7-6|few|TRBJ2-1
TGTGCCAGCAGCTCCGGCCGTGAGGGCGCTGGGCATGAGCAGTTCTTC
CASSSGREGAGHEQFF
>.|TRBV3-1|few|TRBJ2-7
TGTGCCAGCAGCCAACCGGGAATAGGCTACGAGCAGTACTTC
CASSQPGIGYEQYF
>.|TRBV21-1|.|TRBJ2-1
TGTGCCAGCAGCAAAGATAAGGAGCAGTTCTTC
CASSKDKEQFF
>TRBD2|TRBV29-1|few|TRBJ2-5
TGCAGCGTTGAACTAGCGGAAAAAGAGACCCAGTACTTC
CSVELAEKETQYF
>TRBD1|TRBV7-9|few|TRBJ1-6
TGTGCCAGCAGCTTAGGGACAGGGTTGAATTCACCCCTCCACTTT
CASSLGTGLNSPLHF
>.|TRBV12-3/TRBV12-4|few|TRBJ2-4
TGTGCCAGCAGTTTGGATGGGGGGGGGCGGTTTAAGTACTTC
CASSLDGGGRFKYF
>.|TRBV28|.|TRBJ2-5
TGTGCCAGCAGACCCCTCGGAGGGAAGTGGCAAGAGACCCAGTACTTC
CASRPLGGKWQETQYF